These T cell receptor beta chains were read from a single sample in a study of human T cells and chemical hapten exposure. In TCRdb, the RACE reads were re-called with MiXCR into one record per CDR3 protein. The sample lists roughly 34,000 distinct CDR3 sequences; around 6.4% were seen once. The source material was whole blood, sampled in connection with sensitization to the hapten diphenylcyclopropenone (DPC). Receptors were obtained from a woman younger than 45 with alopecia areata. Some clones in this sample may be carry-over from other donors' samples. CDR3s include the opening cysteine and the closing phenylalanine or tryptophan. A D gene is named only where the DNA matches it firmly. Clone size is shown for a subset of rows, as once, few, many or a class of expanded clone.

d_gene	abundance	v_gene	j_gene	CDR3nt	CDR3aa
TRBD1	-	TRBV5-1	TRBJ1-1	TGCGCCAGCAGCCCGGAACAGGGGGTGACTGAAGCTTTCTTT	CASSPEQGVTEAFF
-	many	TRBV7-2	TRBJ2-3	TGTGCCAGCAGCTTATCCCGGGGCACAGATACGCAGTATTTT	CASSLSRGTDTQYF
TRBD2	-	TRBV28	TRBJ2-5	TGTGCCAGCAGTTTGGCCAGCGGGGCTCAAGAGACCCAGTACTTC	CASSLASGAQETQYF
-	few	TRBV10-3	TRBJ2-3	TGTGCCATCAGTGGGGGTGCAGGGAGCACAGATACGCAGTATTTT	CAISGGAGSTDTQYF
TRBD2	-	TRBV3-1	TRBJ2-3	TGTGCCAGCAGCGTGAGCGGGGTAGATACGCAGTATTTT	CASSVSGVDTQYF
-	few	TRBV20-1	TRBJ1-5	TGCAGTGCTAGCGGGACCGCGGATCAGCCCCAGCATTTT	CSASGTADQPQHF
-	few	TRBV6-2/TRBV6-3	TRBJ1-1	TGTGCCAGCAGGTTGGGGGGGCCCACTGAAGCTTTCTTT	CASRLGGPTEAFF
TRBD1	many	TRBV11-2	TRBJ2-2	TGTGCCAGCAGCCCAGACAGGGGGCGGCGATACGGGGAGCTGTTTTTT	CASSPDRGRRYGELFF
-	many	TRBV29-1	TRBJ2-1	TGCAGCTCCCGGGACCATCAAGGCAATGAGCAGTTCTTC	CSSRDHQGNEQFF
-	-	TRBV4-2	TRBJ1-5	TGTGCCAGCAGCCAAGATGGACGGTTCGTAGCCCAGCATTTT	CASSQDGRFVAQHF
-	-	TRBV7-3	TRBJ2-2	TGTGCCACACAAGGGGGGCGGACCGGGGAGCTGTTTTTT	CATQGGRTGELFF
TRBD1	many	TRBV9	TRBJ1-4	TGTGCCAGCAGCTCCTCACAGGGGCGTGAAAAACTGTTTTTT	CASSSSQGREKLFF
-	few	TRBV7-2	TRBJ1-1	TGTGCCAGCAGCTCCCGCGGGGAGCGAGCTTTCTTT	CASSSRGERAFF
-	-	TRBV6-5	TRBJ2-3	TGTGCCAGCAGGTCCCACAGCAAAGATACGCAGTATTTT	CASRSHSKDTQYF
-	few	TRBV7-9	TRBJ2-7	TGTGCCAGCATCCCATCGGGGCCCCATGGGGAGCAGTACTTC	CASIPSGPHGEQYF
-	many	TRBV7-7	TRBJ2-5	TGTGCCAGCAGCTCTCATTCCCAGCAAGAGACCCAGTACTTC	CASSSHSQQETQYF
-	many	TRBV29-1	TRBJ1-2	TGCAGCGTTGCGATGGAAGTGAACTATGGCTACACCTTC	CSVAMEVNYGYTF
TRBD2	many	TRBV7-2	TRBJ2-7	TGTGCCAGCAGCTTGCGGGGGGCCTACGAGCAGTACTTC	CASSLRGAYEQYF
TRBD1	-	TRBV3-1	TRBJ1-6	TGTGCCAGCAGCCAGGGGACAGGGAGGAACAATTCACCCCTCCACTTT	CASSQGTGRNNSPLHF
-	few	TRBV7-2	TRBJ1-1	TGTGCCAGCAGGTCTCCGCAGGGAGCTAACTCTGAAGCTTTCTTT	CASRSPQGANSEAFF
-	-	TRBV19	TRBJ1-5	TGTGCCAGTAGTAGAGGGTCCGGCCAGCCCCAGCATTTT	CASSRGSGQPQHF
-	many	TRBV2	TRBJ1-2	TGTGCCAGCAGTGACCTCCTCACGGGGCAAAAAGATGGCTACACCTTC	CASSDLLTGQKDGYTF
TRBD2	few	TRBV7-8	TRBJ2-3	TGTGCCAGCAGCTCGGGACTACATGCAGATACGCAGTATTTT	CASSSGLHADTQYF
-	many	TRBV7-2	TRBJ2-7	TGTGCCAGCAGCTTCCCACCAGGGCAGGGAAGCGAGCAGTACTTC	CASSFPPGQGSEQYF
TRBD1	many	TRBV6-4	TRBJ1-6	TGTGCCAGCAGTGAAGGGACAGGGGGAAATTCACCCCTCCACTTT	CASSEGTGGNSPLHF
TRBD2	few	TRBV6-5	TRBJ2-3	TGTGCCAGCAGTTACAGCGGGGGGACGAGCACAGATACGCAGTATTTT	CASSYSGGTSTDTQYF
-	-	TRBV5-4	TRBJ1-6	TGTGCCAGCAGCTTGGAAATCGGTAGAGGGAATTCACCCCTCCACTTT	CASSLEIGRGNSPLHF
-	-	TRBV19	TRBJ2-1	TGTGCCAGTAGGTATGAGGGGCCACACAATGAGCAGTTCTTC	CASRYEGPHNEQFF
TRBD2	-	TRBV5-1	TRBJ2-2	TGCGCCAGCAGATTTCCGGGGGGGGCCGGGGAGCTGTTTTTT	CASRFPGGAGELFF
-	once	TRBV20-1	TRBJ2-6	TGCAGTGCTACCCTCTCAGGGTCAGCTGGGGCCAACGTCCTGACTTTC	CSATLSGSAGANVLTF
-	-	TRBV7-9	TRBJ1-6	TGTGCCAGCAGCTTAGATGGGTCGAATAATTCACCCCTCCACTTT	CASSLDGSNNSPLHF
-	many	TRBV5-1	TRBJ2-7	TGCGCCAGCAGCTTGGTTGTCGGATACGAGCAGTACTTC	CASSLVVGYEQYF
-	few	TRBV6-6	TRBJ2-3	TGTGCCAGCAGTTACTCCCCGGGGGACCGGGGGGATACGCAGTATTTT	CASSYSPGDRGDTQYF
-	few	TRBV12-3/TRBV12-4	TRBJ2-7	TGTGCCAGCAGTAAGCAGGGGTCTAAGGCCGAGCAGTACTTC	CASSKQGSKAEQYF
-	-	TRBV6-1	TRBJ2-3	TGTGCCAGCAGTGGAGATTATGGAAGCACAGATACGCAGTATTTT	CASSGDYGSTDTQYF
-	many	TRBV12-3/TRBV12-4	TRBJ2-3	TGTGCCAGCAGTTCCCGGGCGATAGATACGCAGTATTTT	CASSSRAIDTQYF